A single sample is the source of the 25 T cell receptor delta chains below, sequenced in a study of DNA immune sequencing with unique molecular identifiers. All 8 TRDV and 4 TRDJ genes were targeted in 32-plex amplification of genomic DNA. The library had 12-nucleotide UMIs introduced over about 3 barcoding cycles, then a second adapter PCR. TCRdb called clones anew from the multiplex PCR reads with CATT. The sample lists several thousand delta-chain clones, 10% to 15% occurring once. Sample: gamma-delta T cells enriched from blood buffy coat, or unenriched PBMCs (not recorded which). These receptors all come from a human donor in good health.

A J gene of TRDJ1 was called, though the V gene was not; the table's D call TRDD3 went unverified against the DNA. CDR3 size: 18 residues. The CDR3 loop is CALGEPLFGGMYTDKLIF. For the CDR3, the DNA is TGTGCTCTTGGGGAACCCCTTTTTGGGGGAATGTACACCGATAAACTCATCTTT.

As to this clone: The protein held in TCRdb is that of a much larger clone and does not match this DNA's translation at residue 11, likely because of a read error; the protein shown is translated from the DNA. The genes are TRDV2 and TRDJ3, with a weak D call TRDD3 (5 bases). In germline, CDR1 is GEAIGNYY, CDR2 EKD. With 1 base removed from V and 2 bases from J, the gap between germline ends came to 17 bases. The CDR3 loop spans 19 amino acids. CDR3 bases: TGTGCCTGTGACACGGGGGGGCTACGGAGCACCTGGGACACCCGACAGATGTTTTTC. This sequence encodes CACDTGGLRSTWDTRQMFF.

This clone was counted a few times. This likely reflects a read error, since a far larger clone is one base away. This sample includes further DNA sequences coding for the same CDR3. This sequence joins TRDV2 and TRDJ3; 7 bases align to TRDD3. CDR1 is GEAIGNYY and CDR2 is EKD in the germline V gene. The ends lost 1 base at V and 4 bases at J; junction bases unmatched: 9. CDR3 size: 18 residues. CDR3 residues: CACDTLLGSSWDTRQMFF. CDR3 DNA: TGTGCCTGTGACACTCTACTGGGGAGCTCTTGGGACACCCGACAGATGTTTTTC.

This clone was counted a few times. V usage is TRDV1 and J usage is TRDJ1, with TRDD3 matching over 8 bases. The J gene comes from matching the DNA to germline here; TCRdb lacks it. Germline V lookup: CDR1 TSWWSYY, CDR2 QGS. This CDR3 is built from 19 residues. V dropped 4 bases and J dropped 10; count of bases not matched to a gene: 26. CDR3 loop: CALGAIPSWYWGPYLALIF. CDR3 sequence (DNA): TGTGCTCTTGGGGCCATTCCTAGTTGGTACTGGGGGCCGTATCTGGCACTCATCTTT.

This clone appeared many times. Other DNA sequences in this sample translate to the same CDR3. The chain recombines TRDV1 with TRDJ1; D is ambiguous. No J gene is reported in TCRdb; it was inferred here by comparing the DNA with germline. V lost 2 bases and J 0 bases, leaving 37 bases between the germline ends. The germline gives CDR1 TSWWSYY, CDR2 QGS. The CDR3 length is 24 residues. The CDR3 bases are TGTGCTCTTGGGGAAAGACTACCCCCTCCCACACCCCAGCCGCGGCATAAGTACACCGATAAACTCATCTTT. Residues: CALGERLPPPTPQPRHKYTDKLIF.

This clone was recorded at least ten times. The chain couples TRDV2 to TRDJ1; D may be TRDD1 (5 bases). The CDR3 covers 19 residues. V lost 0 bases, J lost 0 bases, and 22 bases lay in between. CDR1 GEAIGNYY and CDR2 EKD come from the germline V gene. CDR3 sequence: CACDTVPSHSGEYTDKLIF. CDR3 bases: TGTGCCTGTGACACCGTCCCATCCCATAGTGGCGAATACACCGATAAACTCATCTTT.

At least ten counts were recorded for this clone. Since a far larger clone is one base different, this is likely a read error. Other DNA sequences in the same sample also yield this CDR3. The chain joins TRDV2 to TRDJ1; 9 bases line up with TRDD3. Germline CDR1 reads GEAIGNYY; CDR2 reads EKD. This CDR3 region has 17 residues. The CDR3 sequence is CACDTLGDGKYTDKLIF. CDR3 in DNA: TGTGCCTGTGACACTCTGGGGGATGGAAAGTACACCGATAAACTCATTTTT.

In its sample, this clone is large. This chain joins TRDV2 and TRDJ1; TRDD3 matches 13 bases. Germline V gene data show CDR1 as GEAIGNYY and CDR2 as EKD. CDR3 size: 18 residues. With 3 bases clipped from V and 0 bases from J, the junction kept 9 bases outside the gene matches. The CDR3 bases are TGTGCCTGTGACCCTATACTGGGGGATACGCGGTACACCGATAAACTCATCTTT. It specifies CACDPILGDTRYTDKLIF.

This clone was seen only a few times. The protein in TCRdb stems from a much larger clone and differs at residue 8 from this DNA's translation, likely a read error; here the protein is translated from the DNA. This chain links TRDV2 with TRDJ3; D is possibly TRDD1 or TRDD3 (5 bases each). The CDR3 runs 20 residues. Germline values: CDR1 GEAIGNYY, CDR2 EKD. Trimming cost V 4 bases and J 0 bases, with 21 bases left between them. The CDR3, as DNA: TGTGCCTGTGAACCGTACTGGCGGATAATAGGCTCCTGGGACACCCGACAGATGTTTTTC. Translated: CACEPYWRIIGSWDTRQMFF.

The table lists this clone with a few counts. The protein in TCRdb stems from a much larger clone and differs at residue 13 from this DNA's translation, likely a read error; here the protein is translated from the DNA. The V gene is TRDV2, the J gene TRDJ3; no clear D. Germline V gene lookup returns CDR1 GEAIGNYY and CDR2 EKD. The CDR3 contains 19 residues. The CDR3 loop reads CACDQIKEEPSWNTRQMFF. For the CDR3, the DNA is TGTGCCTGTGACCAAATCAAGGAGGAGCCCTCCTGGAACACCCGACAGATGTTTTTC.

Points on this clone: A far larger clone differs by one base, so this is likely a read error. This sample also contains other DNA sequences that code for the same CDR3. Written as DNA, the CDR3 is TGTGCCTGTGACCCTCTACTGGGGGAGCCGTACACCGATAAACTCATCTTT. Its protein is CACDPLLGEPYTDKLIF. This sequence joins TRDV2 and TRDJ1; 9 positions agree with TRDD3. Trimming removed 3 bases from V and 0 bases from J; junction bases left unmatched: 10. This CDR3 is 17 amino acids long. The germline gives CDR1 GEAIGNYY, CDR2 EKD.

This clone has just a few counts. A far bigger clonotype differs at one base, so this is likely a read error. The sample carries other DNA sequences with the same CDR3. The chain recombines TRDV2 with TRDJ3; 11 bases fit TRDD3. The germline V gene has CDR1 GEAIGNYY and CDR2 EKD. The length of the CDR3 is 18 residues. In DNA, the CDR3 is TGTGCCTGTGACACCGCTGGGGGATACACCTGGGACACTCGACAGATGTTTTTC. It encodes CACDTAGGYTWDTRQMFF.

This clone has just a few counts. The TCRdb protein comes from a much larger clone and disagrees with this DNA's translation at residue 9, likely due to a read error; the protein given here is derived from the DNA. The rearrangement joins TRDV2 to TRDJ3, with D possibly being TRDD3 (6 bases). The germline V gene encodes CDR1 GEAIGNYY and CDR2 EKD. The CDR3 totals 18 residues. V lost 0 bases, J lost 0 bases, and 11 bases lay in between. CDR3 nucleotide sequence: TGTGCCTGTGACACCGGCTGGGGAGGCTCCTGGGACACCCGACAGATGTTTTTC. Translation gives CACDTGWGGSWDTRQMFF.

This clone appeared a few times. A read error likely explains this, since a far larger clone differs by one base. The identical CDR3 is also encoded by other nucleotide sequences in the sample. This chain joins TRDV2 and TRDJ3; TRDD3 is a possible D gene (5 bases). Looked up from germline, CDR1 is GEAIGNYY and CDR2 is EKD. CDR3 length: 19 residues. The CDR3 DNA reads TGTGCCTGTGACCAAATCAAGGAGGAGCCCTCCTGGGACACCCGGCAGATGTTTTTC. Amino acids: CACDQIKEEPSWDTRQMFF.

This clone showed up just once. Other DNA sequences in this specimen translate into the identical CDR3. No call exists for the J gene, whereas the V gene is TRDV1; no check of the table's D call, TRDD3, against the DNA was made. CDR1 TSWWSYY and CDR2 QGS come from the germline V gene. There are 25 residues in the CDR3. CDR3: CALGEVGRSIPTLTWGRAYTDKLIF. The CDR3 coding sequence is TGTGCTCTTGGGGAAGTGGGGCGTTCGATTCCTACCCTCACCTGGGGGAGGGCGTACACCGATAAACTAATCTTT.

In this sample, this clone turned up many times. V usage is TRDV1 and J usage is TRDJ1; D unresolved. The germline V gene encodes CDR1 TSWWSYY and CDR2 QGS. Trimming removed 5 bases from V and 2 bases from J, with 9 bases in between. CDR3 length equals 13 residues. The CDR3 bases are TGTGCTCTTGGGTTATATATTACCGATAAACTCATCTTT. Translation gives CALGLYITDKLIF.

On this clone itself: With a much larger clone just one base away, this may be a read error. The V and J genes are TRDV2 and TRDJ1, with unresolved D. The CDR3 loop spans 15 amino acids. Germline V CDR1 and CDR2: GEAIGNYY, EKD. The DNA for the CDR3 is TGTTCCTGTGACACCGTCCACCGAAGGAACGATAAACTCATCTTT. As protein: CSCDTVHRRNDKLIF.

Turning to this clone: TCRdb's entry gives the protein of a much larger clone, which mismatches this DNA's translation at residue 15, likely from a read error; the protein reported here is translated from the DNA. This sequence joins TRDV2 and TRDJ3, with D perhaps TRDD3 (5 bases). This CDR3 spans 20 amino acids. Germline values: CDR1 GEAIGNYY, CDR2 EKD. The CDR3 spells CACDTLGTTNGSWDSRQMFF. The CDR3 DNA is TGTGCCTGTGACACCTTGGGGACCACGAACGGCTCCTGGGACTCCCGACAGATGTTTTTC.

This clone turned up a few times. TCRdb's listed protein matches a much larger clone and diverges from this DNA's translation at residue 7, likely through a read error; the protein shown comes from the DNA. The chain couples TRDV2 to TRDJ2, with TRDD3 identical over 10 bases. This CDR3 region has 18 residues. Trimming cost V 0 bases and J 3 bases; bases outside gene matches: 9. Germline loops: CDR1 GEAIGNYY, CDR2 EKD. Written as DNA, the CDR3 is TGTGCCTGTGACACCCTAATGGGGGATACTTCTCTGACAGCACAACTCTTCTTT. Its protein is CACDTLMGDTSLTAQLFF.

This clone has just a few counts. The protein recorded in TCRdb matches a much larger clone and deviates from this DNA's translation at residue 9, suggesting a read error; the protein here is obtained by translating the DNA. The rearrangement uses TRDV3 and TRDJ1; 10 bases line up with TRDD3. Germline CDR1 is TVYSNPD and CDR2 is GDNSRS (reference sequence). The CDR3 totals 17 residues. Trimming removed 4 bases from V and 7 bases from J; junction bases left unmatched: 21. The CDR3 region has the DNA TGTGCCTCCTCTTTGTACTGGGGGATGCGGGGAGACGCTAAACTCATCTTT. It specifies CASSLYWGMRGDAKLIF.

At least ten counts were recorded for this clone. The identical CDR3 is also encoded by other nucleotide sequences in the sample. In nucleotides, the CDR3 is TGTGCTCTTGGGGAACCGGTGGTCCCACTTCCTCTGGGGGATACGATGCGGAGTAAACTCATCTTT. Translation: CALGEPVVPLPLGDTMRSKLIF. The V and J genes are TRDV1 and TRDJ1, with TRDD3 identical over 12 bases. In the absence of a J gene in TCRdb, the DNA was matched to germline to assign it here. The germline V gene encodes CDR1 TSWWSYY and CDR2 QGS. V trimming: 1 base; J trimming: 7 bases; junction bases outside the gene matches: 25. The CDR3 extends over 22 amino acids.

This clone has more than one count but fewer than ten. One base separates it from a far larger clone, so it is likely a read error. The sample contains more than one DNA sequence encoding this CDR3. The chain links TRDV2 to TRDJ1; TRDD3 agrees at 9 bases. Germline V gene sequence: CDR1 GEAIGNYY, CDR2 EKD. The CDR3 covers 18 residues. With V trimmed by 1 base and J by 0 bases, 11 bases remained unmatched. The CDR3: CACDTVLGDTRYTDKLIF. For the CDR3, the DNA is TGTGCCTGTGACACGGTGCTTGGGGATACGCGGTACACCGATAAACTCATCTTT.

Worth noting for this clone: For this DNA, TCRdb reports the protein of a much larger clone, which diverges at residue 7, most likely from a read error; the protein presented here is translated directly from the DNA. V and J are TRDV2 and TRDJ1, with a possible D match to TRDD3 (5 bases). V lost 3 bases and J 0 bases, leaving 13 bases between the germline ends. CDR3 length equals 15 residues. Germline V gene sequence: CDR1 GEAIGNYY, CDR2 EKD. The CDR3 DNA reads TGTGCCTGTGACCTACTGGTGACAGACACCGATAAACTCATCTTT. It codes for CACDLLVTDTDKLIF.

This clone was counted between two and nine times. The V gene was left uncalled, and the J gene is TRDJ1. The CDR3 has 18 residues. The CDR3 DNA follows: TGTGCTCTTGGGGTCACGCCTTCCCCGGGACGCAACACCGATAAACTCATCTTT. It is translated as CALGVTPSPGRNTDKLIF.

To note about this clone: Since a far larger clone is one base different, this is likely a read error. Other DNA sequences in this sample translate to the same CDR3. The chain combines TRDV2 with TRDJ1; 9 bases map to TRDD3. This CDR3 contains 17 residues. Per germline, CDR1 GEAIGNYY and CDR2 EKD. CDR3 in amino acids: CACDTLGDGKYTDKLIF. The CDR3 DNA is TGTGCCTGTGACACTCTGGGGGATGGAAAGTACACCGATAAACTCATATTT.